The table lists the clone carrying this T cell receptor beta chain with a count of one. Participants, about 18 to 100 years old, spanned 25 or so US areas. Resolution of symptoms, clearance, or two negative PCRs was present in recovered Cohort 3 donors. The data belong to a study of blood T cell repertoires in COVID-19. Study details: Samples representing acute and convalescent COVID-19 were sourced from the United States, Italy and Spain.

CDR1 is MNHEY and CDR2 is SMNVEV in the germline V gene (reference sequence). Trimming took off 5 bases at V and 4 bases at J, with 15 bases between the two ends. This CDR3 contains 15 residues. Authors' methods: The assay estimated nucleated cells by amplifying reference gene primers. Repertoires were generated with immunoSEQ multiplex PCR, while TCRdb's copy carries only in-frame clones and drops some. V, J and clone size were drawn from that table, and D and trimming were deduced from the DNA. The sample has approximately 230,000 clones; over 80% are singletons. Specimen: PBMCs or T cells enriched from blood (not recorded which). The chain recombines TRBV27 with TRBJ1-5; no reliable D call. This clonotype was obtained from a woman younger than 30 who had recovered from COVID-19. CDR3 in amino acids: CASSPATVSNQPQHF. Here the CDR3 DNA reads TGTGCCAGCAGTCCTGCCACGGTGTCGAATCAGCCCCAGCATTTT.